This T cell receptor beta chain is from a study of cytomegalovirus exposure and HLA in healthy donors. Study results and caveats: There were around 160 TCR beta chains listed as cytomegalovirus-associated.

V trimming: 1 base; J trimming: 4 bases; junction bases outside the gene matches: 3. The CDR3 sequence is 15 residues long. The germline CDR1 and CDR2 sequences are MNHEY and SMNVEV (reference sequence). Generated by immunoSEQ multiplex PCR, the TCRdb table keeps only in-frame clones and is missing some. Of around 300,000 clones listed, around 85% are singletons. It was the roughly 120-subject validation cohort, separate from the roughly 700-subject first cohort, to which the donors belonged. A remark on this clone: Antigen unknown.

The V and J genes are TRBV27 and TRBJ2-2; TRBD2 aligns across 7 bases. Specimen: PBMCs. The sequence was obtained from a woman aged 18-30 years in good health and CMV-seronegative. CDR3 residues: CASSLWRGFTGELFF. The CDR3 DNA is TGTGCCAGCAGTTTATGGCGGGGGTTCACCGGGGAGCTGTTTTTT.